This T cell receptor beta chain was documented in a study of blood T cell repertoires in COVID-19. TCRdb's copy holds only in-frame clones and misses some; the assay was immunoSEQ multiplex PCR. The data hold approximately 85,000 clones, with 90% observed a single time. CDR3 length: 14 amino acids. Germline V gene lookup returns CDR1 MRHNA and CDR2 SNTAGT. The ends were cut back, 0 bases at V and 6 bases at J, with 10 bases in the middle. The TCR originated in a woman aged 45-60 years in a cohort sampled during active COVID-19. Sequencing input: peripheral blood. V usage is TRBV6-4 and J usage is TRBJ2-3; a weak D match, TRBD2 (5 bases). CDR3 residues: CASSDSWGADTQYF. The DNA of the CDR3 is TGTGCCAGCAGTGACTCGTGGGGAGCTGATACGCAGTATTTT.